These 8 T cell receptor beta chains share one sample of origin, sequenced in a study of beta chain features in type 1 diabetes. General study points: Within each of all four CD4+ subsets, Type 1 diabetes patients had TCRB CDR3s that were moderately but significantly shorter.

Expressed TCRB transcripts were sequenced because the entire RNA isolate underwent reverse transcription. Libraries were prepared by immunoSEQ multiplex PCR; TCRdb keeps only in-frame clonotypes and omits some of them. The table shows about 230,000 clones, with roughly 17% occurring only once. For these TCRs, the target antigens are not known. The sequencing sample was made of naive CD4+ T cells from blood. These receptors all stem from a man aged 25-45 years with type 1 diabetes.

This clone was seen a handful of times. This chain joins TRBV29-1 and TRBJ2-1; 12 bases line up with TRBD2. Unmatched junction bases numbered 7, after V lost 4 bases and J lost 9 bases. CDR3 length equals 14 residues. Per germline, CDR1 SQVTM and CDR2 ANQGSEA. The CDR3 DNA reads TGCAGCGTTGGGGGACTAGCGGGCCCGACTGAGCAGTTCTTC. This encodes CSVGGLAGPTEQFF.

J is TRBJ1-2 and V is TRBV27; 10 positions agree with TRBD1. Germline assignment: CDR1 MNHEY and CDR2 SMNVEV (reference sequence). The CDR3 totals 14 residues. Losses at the gene ends were 6 bases for V and 4 bases for J; bases not matched to a gene: 5. CDR3 coding DNA: TGTGCCAGCAGAAGACAGGGGGCCGGCTATGGCTACACCTTC. Protein: CASRRQGAGYGYTF.

In its sample, this clone was seen a few times. The V gene is TRBV10-3, the J gene TRBJ2-7; 7 bases fit TRBD1. This CDR3 contains 14 residues. Germline V lookup: CDR1 ENHRY, CDR2 SYGVKD. The trim removed 6 bases at V and 0 bases at J, leaving 5 bases unmatched. The CDR3, as DNA: TGTGCCATCAGGTACGGGACAGACTCCTACGAGCAGTACTTC. Its translation is CAIRYGTDSYEQYF.

The chain carries TRBV4-2 and TRBJ2-3; 12 nucleotides agree with TRBD2. The junction had 3 bases not matched to a gene; V was cut back by 3 bases and J by 2 bases. Germline V gives CDR1 LGHNA, CDR2 YNFKEQ. The CDR3 has 16 residues. The CDR3 DNA is TGTGCCAGCAGCCAGCTAGCGGGAGGGCACACAGATACGCAGTATTTT. Encoded protein: CASSQLAGGHTDTQYF.

In this sample, this clone turned up a few times. V gene TRBV28 combines with J gene TRBJ2-7; 7 bases map to TRBD1. Per the germline V gene, CDR1 is MDHEN and CDR2 is SYDVKM. CDR3 size: 14 residues. V was pared by 3 bases and J by 5 bases, with 7 bases of the junction left unmatched. CDR3 in DNA: TGTGCCAGCAGTTTGGGCGGACAGGTCGACGAGCAGTACTTC. This translates into CASSLGGQVDEQYF.

V is TRBV5-4 and J is TRBJ2-4; unclear D gene. The CDR3 spans 13 residues. Trimming removed 0 bases from V and 8 bases from J, with 9 bases in between. Germline V gives CDR1 SGHNT, CDR2 YYREEE (reference sequence). CDR3 residues: CASSLEGFHIQYF. Here the CDR3 DNA reads TGTGCCAGCAGCTTGGAAGGGTTTCACATTCAGTACTTC.

This clone is a singleton in its sample. This chain joins TRBV25-1 and TRBJ1-4, with D possibly matching TRBD1 (5 bases). Germline V gene lookup returns CDR1 MGHDK and CDR2 SYGVNS. There are 13 residues in the CDR3. Trimming removed 6 bases from V and 3 bases from J, with 8 bases in between. This chain's CDR3 is CASRRGANEKLFF. CDR3 bases: TGTGCCAGCAGAAGGGGTGCTAATGAAAAACTGTTTTTT.

The chain recombines TRBV29-1 with TRBJ2-5, with D possibly TRBD1 on 6 matching bases. Germline V gives CDR1 SQVTM, CDR2 ANQGSEA. The CDR3 has 12 amino acids. V was trimmed by 7 bases and J by 2 bases, leaving 11 bases between them. This CDR3 is CSAADRQETQYF. DNA for the CDR3: TGCAGCGCCGCGGACAGACAAGAGACCCAGTACTTC.